Listed here are 24 T cell receptor beta chains from one sample, sequenced in a study of T cells in women clearing cervical HPV infection. TCRdb's copy holds only in-frame clones and misses some; the assay was immunoSEQ multiplex PCR. Here the sample table reports roughly 31,000 clones. Sequenced sample: blood buffy coat. Receptors originate from a woman aged 18 to 75 with a cervical HPV16 infection that either progressed to CIN3+ or cleared (not recorded which).

Of note for this clone: The read ends 3 residues shy of where the CDR3 ends; the end is completed using the germline J gene. This sequence joins TRBV28 and TRBJ1-5, with 7 nucleotides matching TRBD1. The length of the CDR3 is 13 residues. The trim removed 6 bases at V and 6 bases at J, leaving 5 bases unmatched. Germline lookup yields CDR1 MDHEN and CDR2 SYDVKM. CDR3 sequence: CASRLDRVQPQHF. The covered CDR3 bases are TGTGCCAGCAGACTTGACAGGGTTCAGCCC.

Comment on this clone: The sequenced fragment ends 3 residues before the CDR3 boundary, so the rest is inferred from the germline J gene. The rearrangement joins TRBV9 to TRBJ2-3; 14 bases are shared with TRBD2. Germline CDR1 and CDR2: SGDLS and YYNGEE. This CDR3 has 18 residues. The trim removed 3 bases at V and 3 bases at J, leaving 9 bases unmatched. CDR3 DNA, as far as it was read: TGTGCCAGCAGCGCGACTAGCGGGGGGGCGGTTTTGACAGATACG. It is translated as CASSATSGGAVLTDT. The full CDR3 protein is CASSATSGGAVLTDTQYF. The whole variable domain, remainder taken from reference TRBV9 and TRBJ2-3, is DSGVTQTPKHLITATGQRVTLRCSPRSGDLSVYWYQQSLDQGLQFLIQYYNGEERAKGNILERFSAQQFPDLHSELNLSSLELGDSALYFCASSATSGGAVLTDTQYFGPGTRLTVL.

Note on this clone: The read is 3 residues too short to cover the CDR3 end, so that end is filled in from the germline J gene. This rearrangement joins TRBV15 to TRBJ2-3; the match to TRBD2 covers 8 bases. CDR3 size: 13 residues. Looked up from germline, CDR1 is LNHNV and CDR2 is YYDKDF (reference sequence). Incomplete CDR3 DNA: TGTGCCACCAGCTCCATCGGGGGGGAGACG. It translates to CATSSIGGET. The full CDR3 protein is CATSSIGGETQYF.

For this clone: Read data end 3 residues before the CDR3 end; the end is taken from the germline J gene. This sample includes further DNA sequences coding for the same CDR3. V usage is TRBV30 and J usage is TRBJ1-3; no clear D gene. Trimming pared 6 bases from V and 2 bases from J, leaving 11 bases between. The CDR3 sequence is 13 residues long. CDR1 and CDR2 from the germline V gene are GTSNPN and SVGIG (reference sequence). The CDR3 reads CACELAAGNTIYF. CDR3 DNA, as far as it was read: TGTGCCTGCGAGTTGGCGGCTGGAAACACC.

As concerns this clone: Read sequence stops 3 residues before the CDR3 end, and the germline J gene provides the missing end. V gene TRBV4-1 combines with J gene TRBJ2-3; TRBD2 matches at 7 bases. CDR1 and CDR2 from the germline V gene are MGHRA and YSYEKL. Trimming at V came to 1 base and at J to 2 bases, leaving 6 bases not matched to a gene. There are 16 residues in the CDR3. The part of the CDR3 DNA that was read is TGCGCCAGCAGCCAAGTTGGCGGGGGTACCACAGATACG. It yields the protein CASSQVGGGTTDT. The full CDR3 protein reads CASSQVGGGTTDTQYF.

The covered CDR3 bases are TGCGCCAGCAGCTTGGCGGCTCGGGGAGAACCGCGGTCACCC. Its protein is CASSLAARGEPRSP. The entire CDR3 is CASSLAARGEPRSPLHF. V and J are TRBV5-1 and TRBJ1-6, with D unclear. The read halts 3 residues ahead of the CDR3 end, with the missing end drawn from the germline J gene. The V gene lost 0 bases and the J gene lost 10 bases, with 20 bases spanning the gap. Germline assignment: CDR1 SGHRS and CDR2 YFSETQ. The CDR3 totals 17 residues.

On this clone itself: The read is 3 residues too short to cover the CDR3 end, so that end is filled in from the germline J gene. V usage is TRBV30 and J usage is TRBJ2-2; no reliable D call. CDR3 length: 14 residues. From germline, CDR1 is GTSNPN and CDR2 SVGIG (reference sequence). The V end lost 2 bases, the J end lost 0 bases, and 7 bases lay between the germline ends. The CDR3 reads CAWSRHPNTGELFF. The DNA read from the CDR3 is TGTGCCTGGAGTAGGCATCCGAACACCGGGGAG.

A note on this clone: The read is 3 residues too short to cover the CDR3 end, so that end is filled in from the germline J gene. V gene TRBV5-1 combines with J gene TRBJ2-2; D is possibly TRBD2 (5 bases). Germline V CDR1 and CDR2: SGHRS, YFSETQ. Trimming cost V 0 bases and J 3 bases, with 12 bases left between them. The CDR3 has 16 amino acids. CDR3 bases read: TGCGCCAGCAGCTTGGATCCGGGGTTGGACACCGGGGAG. Its protein is CASSLDPGLDTGE. The whole CDR3 protein is CASSLDPGLDTGELFF.

With regard to this clone: The sequenced fragment ends 3 residues before the CDR3 boundary, so the rest is inferred from the germline J gene. The V and J genes are TRBV5-4 and TRBJ2-7; TRBD2 agrees at 12 bases. There are 14 residues in the CDR3. V lost 5 bases and J lost 6; bases outside the gene matches: 6. CDR1 is SGHNT, CDR2 YYREEE, per germline (reference sequence). CDR3 DNA (partial): TGTGCCAGCAGGCTAGCGGGAGGGCCGGGCGAG. Translation: CASRLAGGPGE. The CDR3, in full, reads CASRLAGGPGEQYF.

Turning to this clone: Coverage ceases 3 residues before the CDR3 finishes, and the germline J gene fills in the end. The gene calls are TRBV7-9 and TRBJ1-2, with D tentatively TRBD1 (6 bases). CDR1 is SEHNR, CDR2 FQNEAQ, per germline (reference sequence). V was pared by 0 bases and J by 4 bases, with 6 bases between. The CDR3 spans 13 residues. The CDR3 DNA, read in part, is TGTGCCAGCAGCTTAGCAGGGGGCTATGGC. It encodes CASSLAGGYG. The CDR3 in full is CASSLAGGYGYTF. Looking up the rest from reference TRBV7-9 and TRBJ1-2 gives the full variable domain: DTGVSQNPRHKITKRGQNVTFRCDPISEHNRLYWYRQTLGQGPEFLTYFQNEAQLEKSRLLSDRFSAERPKGSFSTLEIQRTEQGDSAMYLCASSLAGGYGYTFGSGTRLTVV.

Note on this clone: The CDR3 end lies 3 residues beyond the end of the read and is filled in from the germline J gene. The chain links TRBV20-1 to TRBJ2-7; possible D gene TRBD1, 5 bases. The CDR3 length is 15 residues. Germline CDR1 reads DFQATT; CDR2 reads SNEGSKA (reference sequence). Trimming pared 4 bases from V and 0 bases from J, leaving 16 bases between. The CDR3 loop is CSAIPDNPRSYEQYF. The CDR3 DNA, read in part, is TGCAGTGCTATCCCGGACAACCCGCGCTCCTACGAG.

Notes on this clone: A junction end diverges from the germline sequence, so it may reflect a read error. The missing CDR3 end, 3 residues past where the read stops, is filled in from the germline J gene. The gene calls are TRBV4-2 and TRBJ2-3, with D possibly being TRBD2 (6 bases). The CDR3 totals 17 residues. The germline gives CDR1 LGHNA, CDR2 YNFKEQ. CDR3: CASSQGSGVHSTDTQYF. The sequenced CDR3 bases are TGCGCCAGCAGCCAAGGATCGGGGGTTCATAGCACAGATACG.

Note on this clone: The read ends 3 residues before the CDR3 terminus; that terminus is restored from the germline J gene. The V and J genes are TRBV2 and TRBJ1-4; D is uncertain. With 3 bases removed from V and 4 bases from J, the gap between germline ends came to 9 bases. Per germline, CDR1 SNHLY and CDR2 FYNNEI. The CDR3 totals 14 residues. The CDR3 DNA, read in part, is TGTGCCAGCAGTGATCTAGGCGTTAATGAAAAA. Its protein product is CASSDLGVNEK. The complete CDR3 reads CASSDLGVNEKLFF.

Partial CDR3 DNA: TGTGCCAGCAGCTACGGGGGGGTCCTCGGCAATGAG. Translation gives CASSYGGVLGNE. The CDR3 reads in full as CASSYGGVLGNEQFF. The chain is built from TRBV7-6 and TRBJ2-1; the match to TRBD2 covers 8 bases. The sequenced fragment ends 3 residues before the CDR3 boundary, so the rest is inferred from the germline J gene. Germline CDR1 and CDR2: SGHVS and FNYEAQ. The CDR3 is 15 residues long. With V trimmed by 4 bases and J by 6 bases, 8 bases remained unmatched.

In regard to this clone: Read sequence stops 3 residues before the CDR3 end, and the germline J gene provides the missing end. The chain has TRBV27 and TRBJ2-5; tentative D call: TRBD2 (6 bases). This CDR3 is built from 14 residues. CDR1 and CDR2 (germline): MNHEY, SMNVEV (reference sequence). CDR3 amino acids: CASSLWDGGGTQYF. The covered CDR3 bases are TGTGCCAGCAGTTTGTGGGACGGGGGAGGAACC.

As for this clone: The sequence runs out 3 residues before the end of the CDR3; the remainder is reconstructed from the germline J gene. The genes are TRBV19 and TRBJ2-3; no firm D call. The CDR3 loop spans 16 amino acids. The germline gives CDR1 LNHDA, CDR2 SQIVND (reference sequence). V was clipped by 4 bases and J by 0 bases, with 14 bases between them. The sequenced part of the CDR3 DNA is TGTGCCAGTAGTAACCGTGGCGGCGCAAGCACAGATACG. As protein: CASSNRGGASTDT. The CDR3 in its entirety is CASSNRGGASTDTQYF.

Concerning this clone: The CDR3 end falls 3 residues outside the read, so it is completed with the germline J gene. The genes are TRBV23-1 and TRBJ2-3; D possibly corresponds to TRBD1 (6 bases). TRBV23-1 is reported as an ORF; its role is uncertain. The length of the CDR3 is 17 residues. The CDR3 bases that were read are TGCGCCAGCAGTCAATCGAGAGGGGGTGTGAGCAATCAGCCG. Translating it yields CASSQSRGGVSNQP. The CDR3 in its entirety is CASSQSRGGVSNQPQYF.

A remark on this clone: The CDR3 end falls 3 residues outside the read, so it is completed with the germline J gene. The chain joins TRBV10-3 to TRBJ2-5; no firm D call. V shed 0 bases and J shed 4 bases, with 9 bases lying between them. This CDR3 comprises 14 residues. The V gene's germline CDR1 is ENHRY and CDR2 SYGVKD. The sequenced part of the CDR3 DNA is TGTGCCATCAGTGAGTCGTTTAAGGGAGAGACC. It specifies CAISESFKGET. The whole CDR3 protein is CAISESFKGETQYF.

With regard to this clone: The read is 3 residues too short to cover the CDR3 end, so that end is filled in from the germline J gene. The chain recombines TRBV11-2 with TRBJ2-3, with 10 bases identical to TRBD1. CDR3 size: 15 residues. Germline CDR1 is SGHAT and CDR2 is FQNNGV. The covered CDR3 bases are TGTGCCAGCAGCCCGGACAGGGGGTTCTATCAGCCG. This gives the protein CASSPDRGFYQP. The whole CDR3 protein reads CASSPDRGFYQPQYF.

With respect to this clone: The CDR3 end is not reached by the read, which stops 3 residues before it; the germline J gene fills it in. V usage is TRBV19 and J usage is TRBJ1-4; a weak D match, TRBD1 (6 bases). Trimming removed 2 bases from V and 8 bases from J, with 12 bases in between. This CDR3 is 14 amino acids long. CDR1 and CDR2 from the germline V gene are LNHDA and SQIVND (reference sequence). The sequenced part of the CDR3 DNA is TGTGCCAGTAGTATAAGGGGGATGGGGGAAAAA. Translating it yields CASSIRGMGEK. The full CDR3 reads CASSIRGMGEKLFF.

As to this clone: Read sequence stops 3 residues before the CDR3 end, and the germline J gene provides the missing end. J is TRBJ2-1 and V is TRBV6-2 or TRBV6-3; D possibly corresponds to TRBD2 (5 bases). V was trimmed by 6 bases and J by 0 bases, leaving 9 bases between them. This CDR3 is built from 14 residues. Germline V lookup: CDR1 MNHEY, CDR2 SVGEGT. The sequenced part of the CDR3 DNA is TGTGCCAGCAGCGATAGCGACTCCTACAATGAG. It yields the protein CASSDSDSYNE. The whole CDR3 sequence reads CASSDSDSYNEQFF.

Partial CDR3 DNA: TGTGCTAGTGGTTTGGGGGCAGGAGGCTGGATGTCTGGGGCCAACGTC. Protein: CASGLGAGGWMSGANV. The full CDR3 reads CASGLGAGGWMSGANVLTF. The V and J genes are TRBV12-5 and TRBJ2-6; tentatively, D is TRBD2 (5 bases). The read is 3 residues too short to cover the CDR3 end, so that end is filled in from the germline J gene. The V gene lost 1 base and the J gene lost 1 base, with 17 bases spanning the gap. Germline values: CDR1 LGHNT, CDR2 FRNRAP. The CDR3 has 19 amino acids.

In regard to this clone: The sequenced fragment ends 3 residues before the CDR3 boundary, so the rest is inferred from the germline J gene. J is TRBJ2-4 and V is TRBV2; 7 bases align to TRBD1. This CDR3 comprises 14 residues. Germline CDR1 SNHLY, CDR2 FYNNEI. The CDR3 sequence: CASRRGQINQPQYF. The sequenced part of the CDR3 DNA is TGTGCCAGCAGGAGGGGACAGATCAATCAGCCT. Supplemented by reference TRBV2 and TRBJ2-4, the full variable domain reads EPEVTQTPSHQVTQMGQEVILRCVPISNHLYFYWYRQILGQKVEFLVSFYNNEISEKSEIFDDQFSVERPDGSNFTLKIRSTKLEDSAMYFCASRRGQINQPQYFGAGTRLSVL.

Worth noting for this clone: The CDR3 end lies 3 residues beyond the end of the read and is filled in from the germline J gene. The chain is built from TRBV6-1 and TRBJ2-4; TRBD2 might be the D (6 bases). From germline, CDR1 is MNHNS and CDR2 SASEGT. CDR3 length: 15 residues. CDR3 sequence reads: CASSGPQEGRDGQYF. The sequenced part of the CDR3 DNA is TGTGCCAGCAGTGGGCCCCAGGAAGGGCGGGATGGT.